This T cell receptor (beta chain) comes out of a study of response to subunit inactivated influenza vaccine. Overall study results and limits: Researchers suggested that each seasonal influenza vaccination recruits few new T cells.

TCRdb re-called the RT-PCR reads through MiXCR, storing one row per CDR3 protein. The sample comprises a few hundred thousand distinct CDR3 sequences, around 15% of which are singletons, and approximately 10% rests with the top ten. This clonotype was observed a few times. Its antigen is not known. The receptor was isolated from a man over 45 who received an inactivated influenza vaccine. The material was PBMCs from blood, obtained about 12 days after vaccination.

Here the CDR3 reads CASSLAGDWASYEQYF. Here the CDR3 DNA reads TGCGCCAGCAGCTTAGCAGGGGATTGGGCTTCCTACGAGCAGTACTTC. The rearrangement joins TRBV5-1 to TRBJ2-7; possibly TRBD1 for D (6 bases). V lost 2 bases, J lost 1 base, and 16 bases lay in between. The CDR3 runs to 16 residues. Germline CDR1 is SGHRS and CDR2 is YFSETQ.